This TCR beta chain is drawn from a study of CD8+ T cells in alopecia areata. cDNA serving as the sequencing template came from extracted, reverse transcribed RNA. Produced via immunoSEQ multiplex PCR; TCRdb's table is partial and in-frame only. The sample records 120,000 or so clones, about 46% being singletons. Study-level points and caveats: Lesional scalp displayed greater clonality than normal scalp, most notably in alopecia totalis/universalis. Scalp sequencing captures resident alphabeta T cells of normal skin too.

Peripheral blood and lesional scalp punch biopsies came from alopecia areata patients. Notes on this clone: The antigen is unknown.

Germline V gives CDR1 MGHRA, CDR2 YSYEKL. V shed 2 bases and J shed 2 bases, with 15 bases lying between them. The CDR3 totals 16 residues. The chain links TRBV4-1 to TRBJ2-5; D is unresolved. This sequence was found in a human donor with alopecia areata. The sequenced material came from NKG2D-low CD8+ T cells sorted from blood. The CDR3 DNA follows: TGCGCCAGCAGCCAATTTTTTGAGCGACCACAAGAGACCCAGTACTTC. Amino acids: CASSQFFERPQETQYF.